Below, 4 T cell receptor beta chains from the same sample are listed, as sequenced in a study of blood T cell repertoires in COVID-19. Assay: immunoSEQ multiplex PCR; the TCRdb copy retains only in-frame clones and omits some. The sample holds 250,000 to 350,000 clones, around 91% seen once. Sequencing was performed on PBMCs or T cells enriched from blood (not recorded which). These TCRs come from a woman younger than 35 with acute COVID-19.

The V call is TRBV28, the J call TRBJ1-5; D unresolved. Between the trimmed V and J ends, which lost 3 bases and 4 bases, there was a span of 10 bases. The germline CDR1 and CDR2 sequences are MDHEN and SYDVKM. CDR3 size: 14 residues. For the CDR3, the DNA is TGTGCCAGCAGTTTTGGGCAGATAAATCAGCCCCAGCATTTT. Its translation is CASSFGQINQPQHF.

CDR3 sequence: CASSPSVRDTGELFF. The CDR3 DNA sequence: TGTGCCAGCTCTCCGTCCGTCAGGGACACCGGGGAGCTGTTTTTT. The chain joins TRBV3-1 (or the pseudogene TRBV3-2) to TRBJ2-2, with a weak D call TRBD1 (5 bases). CDR1 LGHDT and CDR2 YNNKEL come from the germline V gene (reference sequence). The CDR3 extends over 15 amino acids. V lost 8 bases to trimming and J lost 3 bases, with 16 bases between them.

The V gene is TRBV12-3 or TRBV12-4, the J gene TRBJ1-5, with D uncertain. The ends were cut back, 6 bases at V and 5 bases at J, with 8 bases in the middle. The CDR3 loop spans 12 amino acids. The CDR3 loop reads CASRREDQPQHF. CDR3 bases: TGTGCCAGCAGGAGAGAGGATCAGCCCCAGCATTTT.

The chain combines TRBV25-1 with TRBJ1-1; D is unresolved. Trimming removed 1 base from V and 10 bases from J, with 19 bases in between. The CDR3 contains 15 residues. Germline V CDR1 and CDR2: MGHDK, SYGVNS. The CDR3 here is CASSEFPKAPRGAFF. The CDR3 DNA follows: TGTGCCAGCAGTGAATTCCCAAAGGCCCCAAGAGGAGCTTTCTTT.